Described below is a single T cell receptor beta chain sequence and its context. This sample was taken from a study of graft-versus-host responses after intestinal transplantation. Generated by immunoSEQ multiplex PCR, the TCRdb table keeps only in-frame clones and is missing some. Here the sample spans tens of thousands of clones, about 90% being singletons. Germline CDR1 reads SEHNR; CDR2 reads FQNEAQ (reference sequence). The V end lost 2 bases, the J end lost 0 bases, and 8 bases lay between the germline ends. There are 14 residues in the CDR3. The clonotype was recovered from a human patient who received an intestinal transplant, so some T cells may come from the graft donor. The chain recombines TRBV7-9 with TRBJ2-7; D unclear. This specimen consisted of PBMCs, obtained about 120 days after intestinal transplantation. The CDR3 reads CASSLQLSSYEQYF. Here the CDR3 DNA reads TGTGCCAGCAGCTTACAGTTGAGCTCCTACGAGCAGTACTTC.